This TCR beta chain was sequenced during a study of liver allograft versus peripheral blood T cells. The wider study: Recipients' peripheral blood T cell receptor repertoires were compared with those in transplanted livers.

Via MiXCR, TCRdb re-called the reads, giving one row per CDR3 protein. Here the sample spans several thousand distinct CDR3 sequences, roughly 15% being singletons. In the case of this clonotype: What it binds is not known. A much larger clone lies a single base off, so this may be a read error.

The CDR3 is made up of 18 amino acids. In germline, CDR1 is KGHSH, CDR2 LQKENI. The ends lost 1 base at V and 6 bases at J; junction bases unmatched: 18. Study observations and caveats: Liver allograft repertoires of T cell receptors reportedly diverged from peripheral blood repertoires.

V is TRBV18 and J is TRBJ2-7; TRBD1 aligns across 7 bases. This TCR was recovered from a human patient who had a liver transplant. The T cells may come from the graft donor. The CDR3 loop reads CASSPLTEAQGSLCEQYF. The CDR3 DNA follows: TGTGCCAGCTCACCACTAACCGAGGCACAGGGGTCTTTGTGCGAGCAGTACTTC. The whole variable domain, filled in from reference TRBV18 and TRBJ2-7, reads NAGVMQNPRHLVRRRGQEARLRCSPMKGHSHVYWYRQLPEEGLKFMVYLQKENIIDESGMPKERFSAEFPKEGPSILRIQQVVRGDSAAYFCASSPLTEAQGSLCEQYFGPGTRLTVT.